The 16 T cell receptor beta chains presented below share a single source sample, sequenced in a study of monozygotic twins with cystic fibrosis (dated by TCRdb to 2020 to 2023). Library prep was done by the immunoSEQ multiplex PCR assay. TCRdb limited this immuneACCESS table to in-frame rearrangements with V and J called. A share of clones is missing; checked studies link under half to unresolved V genes, and the rest is unexplained. For this sample there are about 12,000 clones; roughly 85% appear just once. The ten biggest clones cover 0.45% to 0.55% of the sample. What was sequenced was blood. The receptors were gathered from a man aged 18 to 30 with cystic fibrosis.

This clone has just a few counts. The chain has TRBV9 and TRBJ2-3; D not certain. The CDR3 consists of 13 residues. V shed 0 bases and J shed 7 bases, with 9 bases lying between them. In germline, CDR1 is SGDLS, CDR2 YYNGEE. This CDR3 reads CASSVVGANTQYF. For the CDR3, the DNA is TGTGCCAGCAGCGTAGTCGGAGCAAATACGCAGTATTTT.

CDR3 in amino acids: CASSSGQGAYEQYF. The CDR3 DNA is TGTGCCAGCAGTTCGGGACAGGGGGCTTACGAGCAGTACTTC. This sequence joins TRBV6-5 and TRBJ2-7; 12 nucleotides match TRBD1. This CDR3 comprises 14 residues. CDR1 MNHEY and CDR2 SVGAGI come from the germline V gene. Losses at the gene ends were 4 bases for V and 4 bases for J; bases not matched to a gene: 2.

This clone was observed a few times. This sequence joins TRBV7-6 and TRBJ2-7, with TRBD1 matching over 9 bases. Per germline, CDR1 SGHVS and CDR2 FNYEAQ. The CDR3 is 15 amino acids. V trimming: 5 bases; J trimming: 6 bases; junction bases outside the gene matches: 11. The CDR3 sequence is CASSMYRDRAVEQYF. The CDR3 DNA is TGTGCCAGCAGCATGTACCGGGACAGGGCGGTCGAGCAGTACTTC.

The chain recombines TRBV4-1 with TRBJ1-4; D is ambiguous. Germline V CDR1 and CDR2: MGHRA, YSYEKL. The V and J ends lost 0 bases and 10 bases respectively, with 15 bases between them. CDR3 length: 15 residues. CDR3 sequence: CASSQEFGRLAKLFF. The CDR3, as DNA: TGCGCCAGCAGCCAAGAATTCGGCAGGTTGGCAAAACTGTTTTTT.

V is TRBV5-1 and J is TRBJ1-4; D ambiguous. Germline assignment: CDR1 SGHRS and CDR2 YFSETQ. The length of the CDR3 is 16 residues. Trimming pared 0 bases from V and 4 bases from J, leaving 13 bases between. CDR3 residues: CASSLVVGGSNEKLFF. The DNA for the CDR3 is TGCGCCAGCAGCTTGGTCGTCGGAGGGAGTAATGAAAAACTGTTTTTT.

The rearrangement joins TRBV7-8 to TRBJ2-7; TRBD2 might be the D (6 bases). The CDR3 runs to 17 residues. V was trimmed by 0 bases and J by 1 base, leaving 16 bases between them. Germline V gene sequence: CDR1 SGHVS, CDR2 FQNEAQ. CDR3 DNA: TGTGCCAGCAGCTTAGCCCGGGACTTCCTATCGTCCTACGAGCAGTACTTC. Translation: CASSLARDFLSSYEQYF.

The chain links TRBV7-2 to TRBJ2-7; D not certain. Trimming cost V 1 base and J 2 bases, with 6 bases left between them. The CDR3 runs 13 residues. Germline V gene data show CDR1 as SGHTA and CDR2 as FQGNSA. The CDR3 DNA reads TGTGCCAGCAGCTTAGTCGGACCCTACGAGCAGTACTTC. It is translated as CASSLVGPYEQYF.

V and J are TRBV14 and TRBJ2-1; possible D gene TRBD1, 6 bases. V was shortened by 5 bases and J by 11 bases, with 13 bases between the two germline ends. The CDR3 spans 12 residues. CDR1 is SGHDN and CDR2 is FVKESK in the germline V gene. The CDR3 here is CASSGTGFQQFF. CDR3 sequence (DNA): TGTGCCAGCAGCGGCACAGGGTTCCAGCAGTTCTTC.

The chain is built from TRBV25-1 and TRBJ1-3; no reliable D call. V was trimmed by 2 bases and J by 6 bases, leaving 14 bases between them. This CDR3 has 15 amino acids. CDR1 and CDR2 from the germline V gene are MGHDK and SYGVNS. The DNA for the CDR3 is TGTGCCAGCAGTGAAGGAGCAGCAGTCGTAAACACCATATATTTT. The encoded protein is CASSEGAAVVNTIYF.

The rearrangement joins TRBV14 to TRBJ2-5; D unresolved. The CDR3 consists of 16 residues. V lost 1 base and J 4 bases, leaving 16 bases between the germline ends. Germline values: CDR1 SGHDN, CDR2 FVKESK. The CDR3 here is CASSQAETASGETQYF. The CDR3 region has the DNA TGTGCCAGCAGCCAAGCGGAAACAGCCTCGGGAGAGACCCAGTACTTC.

The V gene is TRBV7-9, the J gene TRBJ2-3; a weak D match, TRBD1 (6 bases). The CDR3 covers 15 residues. CDR1 SEHNR and CDR2 FQNEAQ come from the germline V gene (reference sequence). V lost 1 base and J lost 5, with 13 bases in between. CDR3 nucleotide sequence: TGTGCCAGCAGCTTAGGACAGGATGGTGAAGATACGCAGTATTTT. It specifies CASSLGQDGEDTQYF.

The table lists this clone with a few counts. The genes are TRBV4-1 and TRBJ1-1; D may be TRBD1 (6 bases). The V end was cut by 4 bases, the J end by 1 base, with 10 bases between. The CDR3 runs to 14 residues. Germline CDR1 reads MGHRA; CDR2 reads YSYEKL. The chain's CDR3 is CASSPSDRNTEAFF. In nucleotides, the CDR3 is TGCGCCAGCAGCCCTTCGGACAGGAACACTGAAGCTTTCTTT.

The J gene is TRBJ2-7, the V gene TRBV27, with 11 nucleotides matching TRBD2. V gave up 6 bases and J gave up 7 bases; unmatched junction bases: 14. Germline-derived CDR1 and CDR2 are MNHEY and SMNVEV (reference sequence). The CDR3 runs to 16 residues. Here the CDR3 DNA reads TGTGCCAGCAGCCTGTTAGCGGGAGGGGGAGGCGGGGAGCAGTACTTC. It specifies CASSLLAGGGGGEQYF.

V gene TRBV19 combines with J gene TRBJ2-3, with 11 bases identical to TRBD2. CDR1 LNHDA and CDR2 SQIVND come from the germline V gene (reference sequence). J lost 4 bases, V lost 5 bases, and 14 bases had no gene match. This CDR3 is 18 amino acids long. The CDR3 DNA sequence: TGTGCCAGTAGTTCCGGACTAGCGGGCCATACGGCCCCAGATACGCAGTATTTT. Its protein product is CASSSGLAGHTAPDTQYF.

This chain uses TRBV7-3 with TRBJ2-3; a weak D match, TRBD1 (6 bases). V dropped 8 bases and J dropped 4 bases, with 16 bases sitting between them. CDR1 SGHTA and CDR2 FQGTGA come from the germline V gene. The CDR3 covers 14 residues. DNA of the CDR3: TGTGCCAGCTGCCTGGGCTCAGGGGCAGATACGCAGTATTTT. As protein: CASCLGSGADTQYF.

V usage is TRBV19 and J usage is TRBJ1-5; D is ambiguous. The CDR3 is 14 amino acids. Germline V gene data show CDR1 as LNHDA and CDR2 as SQIVND (reference sequence). V was trimmed by 7 bases and J by 6 bases, leaving 16 bases between them. CDR3 region: CASNPGVGRQPQHF. CDR3 bases: TGTGCCAGTAACCCCGGGGTTGGGCGTCAGCCCCAGCATTTT.